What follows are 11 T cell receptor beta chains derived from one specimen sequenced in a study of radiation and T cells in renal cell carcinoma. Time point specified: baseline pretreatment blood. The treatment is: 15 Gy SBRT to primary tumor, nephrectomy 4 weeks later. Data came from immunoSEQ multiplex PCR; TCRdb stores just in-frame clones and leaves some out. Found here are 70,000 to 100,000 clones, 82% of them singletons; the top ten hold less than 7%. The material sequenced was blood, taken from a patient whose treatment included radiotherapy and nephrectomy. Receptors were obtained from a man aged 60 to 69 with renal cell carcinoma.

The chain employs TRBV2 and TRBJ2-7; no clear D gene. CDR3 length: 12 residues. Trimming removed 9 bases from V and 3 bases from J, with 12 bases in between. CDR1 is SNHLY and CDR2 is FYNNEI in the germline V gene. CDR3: CASSPVSYEQYF. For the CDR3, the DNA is TGTGCCAGTTCACCGGTAAGCTACGAGCAGTACTTC. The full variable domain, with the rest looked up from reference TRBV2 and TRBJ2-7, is EPEVTQTPSHQVTQMGQEVILRCVPISNHLYFYWYRQILGQKVEFLVSFYNNEISEKSEIFDDQFSVERPDGSNFTLKIRSTKLEDSAMYFCASSPVSYEQYFGPGTRLTVT.

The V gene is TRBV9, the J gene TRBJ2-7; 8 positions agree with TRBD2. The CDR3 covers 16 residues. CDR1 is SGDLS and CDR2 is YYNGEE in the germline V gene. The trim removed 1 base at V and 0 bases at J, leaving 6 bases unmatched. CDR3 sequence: CASSVTSGLTSYEQYF. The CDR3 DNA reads TGTGCCAGCAGCGTAACTAGCGGCCTTACCTCCTACGAGCAGTACTTC.

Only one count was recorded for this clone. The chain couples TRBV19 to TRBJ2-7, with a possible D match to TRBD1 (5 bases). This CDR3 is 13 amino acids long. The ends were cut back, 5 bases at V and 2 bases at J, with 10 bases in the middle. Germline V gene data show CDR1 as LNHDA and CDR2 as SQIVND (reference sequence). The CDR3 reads CASSSTGAYEQYF. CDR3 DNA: TGTGCCAGTAGTTCCACAGGTGCCTACGAGCAGTACTTC.

Here the CDR3 DNA reads TGTGCCAGCAGCTTAGAACTAGCGGGACTCTCCTACGAGCAGTACTTC. Encoded protein: CASSLELAGLSYEQYF. The chain is built from TRBV7-2 and TRBJ2-7; TRBD2 aligns across 10 bases. There are 16 residues in the CDR3. V lost 1 base and J lost 0; bases outside the gene matches: 3. CDR1 and CDR2 from the germline V gene are SGHTA and FQGNSA.

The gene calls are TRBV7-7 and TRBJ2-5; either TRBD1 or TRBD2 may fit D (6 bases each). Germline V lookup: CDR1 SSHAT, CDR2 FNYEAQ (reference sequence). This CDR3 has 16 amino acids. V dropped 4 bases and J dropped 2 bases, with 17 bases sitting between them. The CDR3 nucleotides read TGTGCCAGCAGCTCAGGAGGGAACAGGGTACAAGAGACCCAGTACTTC. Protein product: CASSSGGNRVQETQYF.

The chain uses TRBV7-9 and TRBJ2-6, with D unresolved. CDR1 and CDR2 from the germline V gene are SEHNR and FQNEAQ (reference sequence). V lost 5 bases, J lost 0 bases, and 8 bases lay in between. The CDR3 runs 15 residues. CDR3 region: CASSDLRSGANVLTF. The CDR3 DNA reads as TGTGCCAGCAGCGACTTACGCTCTGGGGCCAACGTCCTGACTTTC.

CDR3 loop: CASSATSPAYEQYF. CDR3 DNA: TGCGCCAGCAGCGCGACTAGCCCGGCCTACGAGCAGTACTTC. The V gene is TRBV5-1, the J gene TRBJ2-7, with TRBD2 matching 7 bases. There are 14 residues in the CDR3. V lost 4 bases to trimming and J lost 2 bases; unmatched junction nucleotides: 6. Germline V gene data show CDR1 as SGHRS and CDR2 as YFSETQ.

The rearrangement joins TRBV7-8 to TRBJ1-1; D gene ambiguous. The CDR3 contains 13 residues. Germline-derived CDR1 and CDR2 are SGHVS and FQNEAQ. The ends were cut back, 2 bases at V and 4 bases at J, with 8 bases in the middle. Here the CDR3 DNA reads TGTGCCAGCAGCTTATCTTCCCCCACTGAAGCTTTCTTT. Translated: CASSLSSPTEAFF.

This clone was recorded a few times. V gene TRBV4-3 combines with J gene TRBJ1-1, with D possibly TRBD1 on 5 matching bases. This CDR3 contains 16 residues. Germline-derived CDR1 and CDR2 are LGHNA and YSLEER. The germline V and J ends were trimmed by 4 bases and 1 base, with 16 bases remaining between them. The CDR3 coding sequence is TGCGCCAGCAGCCCTCAGCTCGGGACGGAGAACACTGAAGCTTTCTTT. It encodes CASSPQLGTENTEAFF.

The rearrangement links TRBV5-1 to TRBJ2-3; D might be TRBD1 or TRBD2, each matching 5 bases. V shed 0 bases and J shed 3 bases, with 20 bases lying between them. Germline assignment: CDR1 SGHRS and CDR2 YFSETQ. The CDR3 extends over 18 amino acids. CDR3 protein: CASSLEGVSGLVTDTQYF. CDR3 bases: TGCGCCAGCAGCTTGGAAGGGGTTTCGGGGTTAGTAACAGATACGCAGTATTTT.

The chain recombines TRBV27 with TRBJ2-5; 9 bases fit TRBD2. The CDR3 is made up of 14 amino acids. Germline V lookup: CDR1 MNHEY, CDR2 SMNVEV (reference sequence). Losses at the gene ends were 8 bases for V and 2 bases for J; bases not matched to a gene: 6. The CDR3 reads CASATLAGQETQYF. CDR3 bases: TGTGCCAGCGCCACGCTAGCGGGGCAAGAGACCCAGTACTTC.